This T cell receptor (beta chain) was observed in a study of blood T cells in healthy people across ages. In germline, CDR1 is MDHEN, CDR2 SYDVKM. The CDR3 totals 15 residues. V was cut by 2 bases and J by 6 bases, with 16 bases left in between. Each sample provided at least 5 micrograms of extracted total RNA. The use of a sample-barcoded 5' primer and a J-beta primer mix characterized a second PCR of about 7 to 12 cycles. TCRdb recomputed calls from the 5' RACE reads with MiXCR, one row per CDR3 protein. The data show 780,000 or so distinct CDR3 sequences, about 56% seen once. The source material was blood. The rearrangement links TRBV28 to TRBJ1-2, with D perhaps TRBD1 (5 bases). The sequence derives from a man aged 40-50 years in good health. CDR3 sequence reads: CASSLAGQGVDGYTF. The DNA for the CDR3 is TGTGCCAGCAGTTTAGCGGGGCAGGGAGTGGATGGCTACACCTTC.